Listed below are T cell receptor beta chains from one sample, sequenced in a study of shared clonotypes between healthy human individuals. Clones were sequenced by immunoSEQ multiplex PCR, and TCRdb holds only the in-frame ones, with some missing. The table includes fewer than 550,000 clones, 75% to 80% detected once. The sequenced material came from PBMCs. The receptors stem from a woman between 40 and 55 years old in good health. Some clones in this sample may be carry-over from other donors' samples. Each CDR3 is given with its conserved first and last residue. The order of the fields is clone size, J gene, D gene, V gene, CDR3 length, CDR3 protein, CDR3 DNA. D genes are given only for firm matches. Clone size appears in some rows only: once, few, many, or a class for an expanded clone.

NA,TRBJ2-2,NA,TRBV18,15,CASSPGSGLTGELFF,TGTGCCAGCTCACCGGGTTCGGGGCTGACCGGGGAGCTGTTTTTT
NA,TRBJ2-1,TRBD1,TRBV5-1,15,CASSLVLTGDNEQFF,TGCGCCAGCAGCTTGGTACTGACAGGGGACAATGAGCAGTTCTTC
few,TRBJ2-7,NA,TRBV7-9,13,CASSFGVGYEQYF,TGTGCCAGCAGCTTCGGAGTAGGGTACGAGCAGTACTTC
NA,TRBJ1-5,TRBD1,TRBV2,13,CASSGQGDQPQHF,TGTGCCAGCAGTGGACAGGGCGATCAGCCCCAGCATTTT
NA,TRBJ1-1,NA,TRBV7-3,13,CASSLGANTEAFF,TGTGCCAGCAGCTTAGGGGCGAACACTGAAGCTTTCTTT
NA,TRBJ2-3,TRBD2,TRBV5-1,16,CASSSGTSGSADTQYF,TGCGCCAGCAGCTCGGGGACTAGCGGGAGTGCAGATACGCAGTATTTT
few,TRBJ2-3,TRBD2,TRBV13,15,CASSLWGGSTDTQYF,TGTGCCAGCAGCTTATGGGGGGGTAGCACAGATACGCAGTATTTT
NA,TRBJ2-7,TRBD1,TRBV28,12,CASSLRTGEQYF,TGTGCCAGCAGTCTAAGGACAGGCGAGCAGTACTTC
NA,TRBJ1-2,TRBD1,TRBV6-6,14,CASSYTDRGSGYTF,TGTGCCAGCAGTTACACCGACAGGGGAAGCGGCTACACCTTC
NA,TRBJ2-4,NA,TRBV21-1,15,CASKGRQGWGNIQYF,TGTGCCAGCAAAGGGCGGCAGGGGTGGGGGAACATTCAGTACTTC
NA,TRBJ2-3,TRBD1,TRBV29-1,15,CSVEGGGASTDTQYF,TGCAGCGTTGAAGGAGGGGGCGCGTCAACAGATACGCAGTATTTT
NA,TRBJ2-1,NA,TRBV5-1,14,CASSGQGGINEQFF,TGCGCCAGCAGTGGGCAGGGAGGCATAAATGAGCAGTTCTTC
NA,TRBJ2-5,TRBD2,TRBV9,14,CASSPGAGKETQYF,TGTGCCAGCAGCCCAGGAGCGGGGAAAGAGACCCAGTACTTC
NA,TRBJ2-7,TRBD1,TRBV11-2,15,CASSLYRGRSYEQYF,TGTGCCAGCAGCTTGTACAGGGGAAGGTCCTACGAGCAGTACTTC
once,TRBJ1-1,TRBD1,TRBV29-1,15,CSVQTGVYRNTEAFF,TGCAGCGTCCAGACAGGGGTTTATCGAAACACTGAAGCTTTCTTT
once,TRBJ2-5,NA,TRBV5-4,13,CASSWGTQETQYF,TGTGCCAGCAGCTGGGGGACCCAAGAGACCCAGTACTTC
NA,TRBJ2-7,TRBD1,TRBV28,15,CASSAMTGGINEQYF,TGTGCCAGCAGTGCCATGACAGGGGGAATCAACGAGCAGTACTTC
NA,TRBJ1-1,NA,TRBV6-5,14,CASSARQANTEAFF,TGTGCCAGCAGCGCCCGACAGGCGAACACTGAAGCTTTCTTT
NA,TRBJ2-3,NA,TRBV2,15,CASSEALRSTDTQYF,TGTGCCAGCAGTGAAGCGCTTCGGAGCACAGATACGCAGTATTTT
few,TRBJ2-3,NA,TRBV5-6,15,CASSPGGGSTDTQYF,TGTGCCAGCAGCCCAGGGGGGGGTAGCACAGATACGCAGTATTTT
NA,TRBJ2-7,NA,TRBV28,14,CASTLGGGPYEQYF,TGTGCCAGCACTTTGGGAGGGGGGCCCTACGAGCAGTACTTC
NA,TRBJ2-7,NA,TRBV28,13,CASSQTPNYEQYF,TGTGCCAGCAGCCAAACCCCCAACTACGAGCAGTACTTC
NA,TRBJ2-2,NA,TRBV6-4,13,CASSASLAGELFF,TGTGCCAGCAGTGCCAGTCTGGCCGGGGAGCTGTTTTTT
few,TRBJ1-1,TRBD1,TRBV25-1,13,CASSPRGGSEAFF,TGTGCCAGCAGTCCCCGAGGGGGCTCAGAAGCTTTCTTT
NA,TRBJ2-5,NA,TRBV4-3,17,CASSQAPPGTGYGTQYF,TGCGCCAGCAGCCAAGCCCCTCCCGGGACCGGGTATGGGACCCAGTACTTC
NA,TRBJ2-5,TRBD1,TRBV5-1,13,CASSFDREKTQYF,TGCGCCAGCAGCTTTGACAGGGAAAAGACCCAGTACTTC
NA,TRBJ1-4,NA,TRBV5-5,14,CASSFGTEIGKLFF,TGTGCCAGCAGCTTCGGGACGGAGATAGGAAAACTGTTTTTT
NA,TRBJ1-5,NA,TRBV6-1,14,CASSEKPGPRPQHF,TGTGCCAGCAGTGAAAAGCCAGGCCCAAGGCCCCAGCATTTT
NA,TRBJ2-1,NA,TRBV2,14,CASSVLTVDNEQFF,TGTGCCAGCAGCGTCCTCACCGTGGACAATGAGCAGTTCTTC
NA,TRBJ2-3,NA,TRBV11-2,12,CASSSAGDTQYF,TGTGCCAGCAGCTCGGCCGGAGATACGCAGTATTTT
NA,TRBJ1-2,NA,TRBV25-1,15,CASSPSGEGSYGYTF,TGTGCCAGCAGTCCCTCTGGGGAGGGGTCATATGGCTACACCTTC
few,TRBJ2-1,NA,TRBV18,15,CASSPGGYSYNEQFF,TGTGCCAGCTCACCAGGAGGCTACTCCTACAATGAGCAGTTCTTC
NA,TRBJ2-1,NA,TRBV4-2,15,CASSQVGVSYNEQFF,TGTGCCAGCAGCCAAGTTGGGGTCTCCTACAATGAGCAGTTCTTC
NA,TRBJ1-5,TRBD1,TRBV19,15,CASRQDRGGNQPQHF,TGTGCCAGTAGACAAGACAGGGGTGGCAATCAGCCCCAGCATTTT
NA,TRBJ2-1,NA,TRBV9,16,CASSVEDGSSYNEQFF,TGTGCCAGCAGCGTAGAGGACGGGAGCTCCTACAATGAGCAGTTCTTC
NA,TRBJ2-5,TRBD2,TRBV18,16,CASSPGLAGAGETQYF,TGTGCCAGCTCACCCGGGCTAGCGGGAGCTGGTGAGACCCAGTACTTC
NA,TRBJ2-1,TRBD1,TRBV27,15,CASSYTQGAGNEQFF,TGTGCCAGCAGTTATACACAGGGGGCTGGAAATGAGCAGTTCTTC
few,TRBJ2-7,NA,TRBV30,12,CAWSDWRERTYF,TGTGCCTGGAGTGATTGGCGGGAAAGAACGTACTTC
few,TRBJ2-2,NA,TRBV7-3,15,CASRGPGAPAGELFF,TGTGCCAGCAGGGGACCGGGAGCCCCCGCCGGGGAGCTGTTTTTT
NA,TRBJ2-1,TRBD2,TRBV7-9,15,CASSLALVAGNEQFF,TGTGCCAGCAGCTTAGCGTTGGTAGCGGGCAATGAGCAGTTCTTC
few,TRBJ1-2,NA,TRBV30,12,CAWSLLMAGLTF,TGTGCCTGGAGTTTACTTATGGCAGGCCTCACCTTC
NA,TRBJ2-7,TRBD1,TRBV10-3,12,CAITGDRTEQYF,TGCGCCATTACGGGGGACAGGACCGAGCAGTACTTC
NA,TRBJ2-2,TRBD1,TRBV5-4,16,CASSRGGQGNTGELFF,TGTGCCAGCAGCCGCGGGGGACAGGGGAACACCGGGGAGCTGTTTTTT
NA,TRBJ2-2,NA,TRBV2,14,CASSETGSTGELFF,TGTGCCAGCAGTGAAACAGGGAGTACCGGGGAGCTGTTTTTT
NA,TRBJ1-1,NA,TRBV11-2,13,CASSFSRNTEAFF,TGTGCCAGCAGCTTCTCCAGGAACACTGAAGCTTTCTTT
NA,TRBJ2-7,TRBD2,TRBV11-2,14,CASSWGSGYYEQYF,TGTGCCAGCAGCTGGGGTAGCGGGTACTACGAGCAGTACTTC
NA,TRBJ2-7,TRBD2,TRBV7-6,15,CASSLASSGPYEQYF,TGTGCCAGCAGCTTAGCTAGTAGCGGGCCCTACGAGCAGTACTTC
NA,TRBJ2-7,TRBD1,TRBV2,16,CASGGLFRDRGNEQYF,TGTGCCAGCGGGGGTCTATTCCGGGACAGGGGAAACGAGCAGTACTTC
NA,TRBJ1-2,TRBD1,TRBV13,15,CASSLVGTGAYGYTF,TGTGCCAGCAGCTTAGTGGGGACAGGGGCGTATGGCTACACCTTC